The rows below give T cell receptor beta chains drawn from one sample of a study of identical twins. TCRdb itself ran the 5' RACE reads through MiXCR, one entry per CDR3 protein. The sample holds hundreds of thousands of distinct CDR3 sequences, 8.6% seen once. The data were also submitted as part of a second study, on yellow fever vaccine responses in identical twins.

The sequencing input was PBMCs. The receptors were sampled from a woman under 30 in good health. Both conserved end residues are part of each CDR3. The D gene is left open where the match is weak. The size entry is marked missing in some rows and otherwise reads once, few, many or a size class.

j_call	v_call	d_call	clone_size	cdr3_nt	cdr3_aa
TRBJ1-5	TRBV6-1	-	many	TGTGCCAGCAGTGAAGCGCAGGGTTCCTGGGAACCCCAGCATTTT	CASSEAQGSWEPQHF
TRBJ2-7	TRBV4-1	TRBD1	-	TGCGCCAGCAGCCGAGACAGGGGTACGGGCGAGCAGTACTTC	CASSRDRGTGEQYF
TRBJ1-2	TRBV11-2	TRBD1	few	TGTGCCAGCAGCCCGAGAAAGGGGGCGTCGAATGGCTACACCTTC	CASSPRKGASNGYTF
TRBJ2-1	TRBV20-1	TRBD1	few	TGCAGTGCTAGAGAGGGGACAGGGTTTTACAATGAGCAGTTCTTC	CSAREGTGFYNEQFF
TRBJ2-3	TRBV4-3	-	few	TGCGCCAGCAGCCAAGACAGGGAAGGAGATACGCAGTATTTT	CASSQDREGDTQYF
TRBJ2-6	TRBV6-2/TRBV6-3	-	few	TGTGCCAGCAGTTCCGCAACCGGGGCCAACGTCCTGACTTTC	CASSSATGANVLTF
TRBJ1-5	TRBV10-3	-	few	TGTGCCATCAGTGGACAGCTCAATCAGCCCCAGCATTTT	CAISGQLNQPQHF
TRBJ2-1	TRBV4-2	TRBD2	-	TGTGCCAGCAGCCAAGCTGGACTAGCTTTCGCCTCCTACAATGAGCAGTTCTTC	CASSQAGLAFASYNEQFF
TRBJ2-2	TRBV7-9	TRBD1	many	TGTGCCAGCAGCGCCTCGACAGGGTTACGAGGCGGGGAGCTGTTTTTT	CASSASTGLRGGELFF
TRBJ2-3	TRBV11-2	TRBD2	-	TGTGCCAGCAGCTTAGTTACTAGCGGGAAAGATACGCAGTATTTT	CASSLVTSGKDTQYF
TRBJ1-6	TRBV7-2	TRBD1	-	TGTGCCAGCAGCCCGGGGACAGGCAACAATTCACCCCTCCACTTT	CASSPGTGNNSPLHF
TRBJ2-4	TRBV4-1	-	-	TGCGCCAGCAGCCAAGAGAGTCCGGGGCAGAGCAAAAACATTCAGTACTTC	CASSQESPGQSKNIQYF
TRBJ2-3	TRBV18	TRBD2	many	TGTGCCAGCTCGACAACTAGCGGGAGCACAGATACGCAGTATTTT	CASSTTSGSTDTQYF
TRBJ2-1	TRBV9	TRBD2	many	TGTGCCAGCAGCCTTAGCGGGAGTAGGCTTGAGCAGTTCTTC	CASSLSGSRLEQFF
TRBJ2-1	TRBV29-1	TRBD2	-	TGCAGCGTTGATGGGTTAGCGGGATTACGGAAATACAATGAGCAGTTCTTC	CSVDGLAGLRKYNEQFF
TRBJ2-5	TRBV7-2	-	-	TGTGCCAGCAGCTCCGCGGGCCGAGTGGAGGAGACCCAGTACTTC	CASSSAGRVEETQYF
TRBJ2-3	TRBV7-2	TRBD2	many	TGTGCCAGCAGCTTAGTTTCTAGCGGGGACACAGATACGCAGTATTTT	CASSLVSSGDTDTQYF
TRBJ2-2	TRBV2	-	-	TGTGCCAGTGGGGGACATTCGAACACCGGGGAGCTGTTTTTT	CASGGHSNTGELFF
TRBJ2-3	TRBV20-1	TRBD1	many	TGCAGTGCAAGGGACAGGGTGGCAGATACGCAGTATTTT	CSARDRVADTQYF
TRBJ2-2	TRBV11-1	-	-	TGTGCCAGCAGCTTAGCTCGTTGGGAGTTGGACACCGGGGAGCTGTTTTTT	CASSLARWELDTGELFF
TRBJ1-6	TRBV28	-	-	TGTGCCAGCAGTTGGAGTGTCTCCTATAATTCACCCCTCCACTTT	CASSWSVSYNSPLHF
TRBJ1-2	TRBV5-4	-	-	TGTGCCAGCAGCTTGGCACGGAATAACTATGGCTACACCTTC	CASSLARNNYGYTF
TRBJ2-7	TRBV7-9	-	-	TGTGCCAGCAGCTCCTACGGCGCTGGCTACGAGCAGTACTTC	CASSSYGAGYEQYF
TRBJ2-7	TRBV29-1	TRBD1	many	TGCAGCGTTGGGGGACAGGGGGCGTACGAGCAGTACTTC	CSVGGQGAYEQYF
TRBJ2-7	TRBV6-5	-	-	TGTGCCAGCAGTTTTGCGGGATTTGAGCAGTACTTC	CASSFAGFEQYF
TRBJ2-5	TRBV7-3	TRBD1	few	TGTGCCAGCAGCTGGACAGGGGGCGAGACCCAGTACTTC	CASSWTGGETQYF
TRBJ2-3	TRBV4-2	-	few	TGTGCCAGCAGCCAAGTGTCTGGCGCTAGCACAGATACGCAGTATTTT	CASSQVSGASTDTQYF
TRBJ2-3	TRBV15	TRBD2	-	TGTGCCACCAGCAGAGGGGGAAAGCTAGCGGGAGGTGGAGATACGCAGTATTTT	CATSRGGKLAGGGDTQYF
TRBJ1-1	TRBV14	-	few	TGTGCCAGCAGCCAGGTCCTAGGCCATGAAGCTTTCTTT	CASSQVLGHEAFF